The clone carrying this T cell receptor (beta chain) has only a few counts. The target antigen is unknown. Indicated time point: patch test 3, about 24 weeks after DPC sensitization. Treatment defined: therapeutic diphenylcyclopropenone sensitization with weekly scalp DPC. TCRdb re-called the RACE reads through MiXCR, storing one row per CDR3 protein. The data show tens of thousands of distinct CDR3 sequences, 11% seen once. This sample stems from a study of human T cells and chemical hapten exposure. Study results and caveats: The number of TCRs over 1 in 1000 frequency stayed unchanged after DPC.

Losses at the gene ends were 6 bases for V and 5 bases for J; bases not matched to a gene: 10. Germline CDR1 is SQVTM and CDR2 is ANQGSEA. This CDR3 region has 15 residues. The source was whole blood, collected in connection with sensitization to the hapten diphenylcyclopropenone (DPC). The chain recombines TRBV29-1 with TRBJ2-1, with 10 nucleotides matching TRBD2. This sequence originates from a woman aged 50 to 60 with alopecia areata. Some clones in this sample may be carry-over from other donors' samples. CDR3 nucleotide sequence: TGCAGCGTCCCTAAGCGGGAGGGCGGGGACAATGAGCAGTTCTTC. Protein sequence: CSVPKREGGDNEQFF.